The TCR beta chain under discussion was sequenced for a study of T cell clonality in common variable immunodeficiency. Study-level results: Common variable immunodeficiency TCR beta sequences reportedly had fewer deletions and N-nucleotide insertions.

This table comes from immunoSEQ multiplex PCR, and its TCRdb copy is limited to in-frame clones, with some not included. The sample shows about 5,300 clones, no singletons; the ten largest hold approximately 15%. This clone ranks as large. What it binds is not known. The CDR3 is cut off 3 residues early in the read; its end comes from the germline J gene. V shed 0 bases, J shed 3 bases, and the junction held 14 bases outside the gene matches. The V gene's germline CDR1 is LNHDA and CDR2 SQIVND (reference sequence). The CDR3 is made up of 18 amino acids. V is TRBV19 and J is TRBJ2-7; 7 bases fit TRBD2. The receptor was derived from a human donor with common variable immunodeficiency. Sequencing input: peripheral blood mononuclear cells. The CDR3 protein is CASSIDTSGASPHYEQYF. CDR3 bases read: TGTGCCAGTAGTATAGATACCAGCGGGGCGTCCCCACACTACGAG.